Sequencing of this T cell receptor (beta chain) was carried out in a study of radiotherapy plus CTLA-4 blockade in lung cancer. Libraries were prepared by immunoSEQ multiplex PCR; TCRdb keeps only in-frame clonotypes and omits some of them. The table records around 100,000 clones, roughly 74% of them present only once. This clone turned up a few times. The CDR3 sequence is 13 residues long. Trimming took 2 bases from V and 8 from J; bases not matched to a gene: 5. CDR1 is MNHEY, CDR2 SVGAGI, per germline. Sequencing was performed on peripheral blood, taken from a patient treated with radiotherapy plus ipilimumab. The chain links TRBV6-5 to TRBJ1-2, with 7 nucleotides matching TRBD1. The sequence was collected from a human donor with non-small cell lung cancer who had a partial response to radiotherapy plus ipilimumab. Some clones in this sample may be carry-over from other donors' samples. The chain's CDR3 is CASSYGTETGYTF. The CDR3 nucleotides are TGTGCCAGCAGTTACGGGACAGAAACCGGCTACACCTTC.